One and the same sample provided the 11 T cell receptor beta chains below, sequenced in a study of T cell changes during pregnancy in multiple sclerosis (dated by TCRdb to between 2018 and 2020). Library generation was performed with the immunoSEQ multiplex PCR assay. TCRdb mirrors the immuneACCESS table, restricted to in-frame sequences. Some clones are absent from its copies; in checked studies, under half trace to an unresolved V gene, and the reason for the others is unknown. The sample yields 70,000 to 95,000 clones; 94% were counted once. Approximately 1.7% of the sample is taken by the ten largest. This specimen consisted of peripheral blood, obtained after pregnancy. These receptor sequences come from a female donor in good health, enrolled as a control in a pregnancy study.

CDR3 nucleotide sequence: TGTGCCAGCAGCCCCGCGCTAGCGGAGAAAAGCTCCTACGAGCAGTACTTC. Translation gives CASSPALAEKSSYEQYF. V usage is TRBV7-9 and J usage is TRBJ2-7; 7 bases align to TRBD2. V shed 5 bases and J 0 bases; nucleotides not matched to a gene: 13. This CDR3 is 17 amino acids long. Germline assignment: CDR1 SEHNR and CDR2 FQNEAQ (reference sequence).

The J gene is TRBJ2-1, the V gene TRBV28; 10 positions agree with TRBD2. The CDR3 extends over 15 amino acids. J lost 6 bases, V lost 9 bases, and 11 bases had no gene match. The V gene's germline CDR1 is MDHEN and CDR2 SYDVKM. CDR3 bases: TGTGCCAGTACCTTTGGAGCGGGAGGGATCAATGAGCAGTTCTTC. Its translation is CASTFGAGGINEQFF.

The V and J genes are TRBV12-5 and TRBJ2-1; possible D gene TRBD2, 6 bases. Per the germline V gene, CDR1 is LGHNT and CDR2 is FRNRAP. CDR3 length equals 18 residues. Trimming removed 7 bases at V and 10 bases at J, with 32 bases between. The CDR3 sequence: CASALLPPSGTLWGEQFF. The DNA for the CDR3 is TGTGCTAGTGCCCTCCTACCCCCTTCCGGGACTTTGTGGGGCGAGCAGTTCTTC.

This clone has just one count. CDR3 region: CASSEGTGGADTQYF. Here the CDR3 DNA reads TGTGCCAGCAGTGAAGGGACAGGGGGCGCAGATACGCAGTATTTT. J is TRBJ2-3 and V is TRBV6-1; 11 bases agree with TRBD1. CDR1 and CDR2 (germline): MNHNS, SASEGT. CDR3 length: 15 amino acids. Trimming took 1 base from V and 4 from J; bases not matched to a gene: 1.

This clone was observed once. The rearrangement joins TRBV5-1 to TRBJ2-1; 8 bases map to TRBD1. From germline, CDR1 is SGHRS and CDR2 YFSETQ. V lost 4 bases and J lost 14; bases outside the gene matches: 8. This CDR3 is 12 amino acids long. The CDR3 sequence is CASSRPRDRKFF. The DNA for the CDR3 is TGCGCCAGCAGCCGCCCTCGGGACAGGAAGTTCTTC.

This sequence joins TRBV7-9 and TRBJ2-1; 15 bases fit TRBD2. Germline trimming cut 5 bases from V and 8 bases from J; bases unmatched to any gene: 7. The germline V gene encodes CDR1 SEHNR and CDR2 FQNEAQ (reference sequence). CDR3 length: 16 amino acids. CDR3 sequence: CASSPGLAGGRDEQFF. CDR3 nucleotide sequence: TGTGCCAGCAGCCCAGGACTAGCGGGAGGGCGGGATGAGCAGTTCTTC.

The rearrangement uses TRBV6-5 and TRBJ2-7; 8 nucleotides agree with TRBD2. CDR3 length: 15 residues. In germline, CDR1 is MNHEY, CDR2 SVGAGI. With V trimmed by 2 bases and J by 5 bases, 8 bases remained unmatched. CDR3 bases: TGTGCCAGCAGTTACCTGGGACTAGGGACCCACGAGCAGTACTTC. Its translation is CASSYLGLGTHEQYF.

The DNA of the CDR3 is TGTGCCAGTAGTCCGATCAAAGCGGGAGGGCGGCAAGAGACCCAGTACTTC. The encoded protein is CASSPIKAGGRQETQYF. The gene calls are TRBV19 and TRBJ2-5; TRBD2 agrees at 10 bases. With 5 bases clipped from V and 2 bases from J, the junction kept 11 bases outside the gene matches. Germline CDR1 reads LNHDA; CDR2 reads SQIVND (reference sequence). The CDR3 is made up of 17 amino acids.

This chain uses TRBV27 with TRBJ2-7; D might be TRBD2 (7 bases). The CDR3 covers 16 residues. The germline V gene encodes CDR1 MNHEY and CDR2 SMNVEV (reference sequence). The V end was cut by 0 bases, the J end by 5 bases, with 17 bases between. The CDR3 nucleotides read TGTGCCAGCAGTTTATCTCCGGGGGGCGGACGTAACGAGCAGTACTTC. Translation gives CASSLSPGGGRNEQYF.

The CDR3 bases are TGTGCCAGCAGGACCGGAGCATTGGGCTCTGGAAACACCATATATTTT. This encodes CASRTGALGSGNTIYF. The chain links TRBV6-6 to TRBJ1-3; no clear D. CDR3 size: 16 residues. Germline assignment: CDR1 MNHNY and CDR2 SVGAGI (reference sequence). V was trimmed by 6 bases and J by 0 bases, leaving 15 bases between them.

The genes are TRBV7-9 and TRBJ1-1; TRBD1 matches 7 bases. The J segment lost 6 bases and the V segment lost 4 bases, leaving 5 bases of the junction unmatched. The CDR3 spans 13 residues. Germline V gene sequence: CDR1 SEHNR, CDR2 FQNEAQ (reference sequence). The chain's CDR3 is CASSSDRVAEAFF. The DNA of the CDR3 is TGTGCCAGCAGCTCCGACAGGGTGGCTGAAGCTTTCTTT.